Reported below is one T cell receptor (beta chain). Sequencing was performed with immunoSEQ multiplex PCR; in TCRdb, only in-frame clones are kept and a portion is missing. The top ten hold about 7.1% of the sample, which has roughly 77,000 clones, under 95% seen once. The sample originates from a study of T cell responses to AZD1222 COVID-19 vaccine. The V end lost 0 bases, the J end lost 0 bases, and 11 bases lay between the germline ends. The CDR3 consists of 15 residues. In germline, CDR1 is SQVTM, CDR2 ANQGSEA. The V call is TRBV29-1, the J call TRBJ1-1; D remains unclear. The specimen comprised peripheral blood, sampled on day 0 of MenACWY control vaccination. The TCR originated in an adult in good health. In DNA, the CDR3 is TGCAGCGTTGAAGATGCCGGACTCATGAACACTGAAGCTTTCTTT. It translates to CSVEDAGLMNTEAFF.